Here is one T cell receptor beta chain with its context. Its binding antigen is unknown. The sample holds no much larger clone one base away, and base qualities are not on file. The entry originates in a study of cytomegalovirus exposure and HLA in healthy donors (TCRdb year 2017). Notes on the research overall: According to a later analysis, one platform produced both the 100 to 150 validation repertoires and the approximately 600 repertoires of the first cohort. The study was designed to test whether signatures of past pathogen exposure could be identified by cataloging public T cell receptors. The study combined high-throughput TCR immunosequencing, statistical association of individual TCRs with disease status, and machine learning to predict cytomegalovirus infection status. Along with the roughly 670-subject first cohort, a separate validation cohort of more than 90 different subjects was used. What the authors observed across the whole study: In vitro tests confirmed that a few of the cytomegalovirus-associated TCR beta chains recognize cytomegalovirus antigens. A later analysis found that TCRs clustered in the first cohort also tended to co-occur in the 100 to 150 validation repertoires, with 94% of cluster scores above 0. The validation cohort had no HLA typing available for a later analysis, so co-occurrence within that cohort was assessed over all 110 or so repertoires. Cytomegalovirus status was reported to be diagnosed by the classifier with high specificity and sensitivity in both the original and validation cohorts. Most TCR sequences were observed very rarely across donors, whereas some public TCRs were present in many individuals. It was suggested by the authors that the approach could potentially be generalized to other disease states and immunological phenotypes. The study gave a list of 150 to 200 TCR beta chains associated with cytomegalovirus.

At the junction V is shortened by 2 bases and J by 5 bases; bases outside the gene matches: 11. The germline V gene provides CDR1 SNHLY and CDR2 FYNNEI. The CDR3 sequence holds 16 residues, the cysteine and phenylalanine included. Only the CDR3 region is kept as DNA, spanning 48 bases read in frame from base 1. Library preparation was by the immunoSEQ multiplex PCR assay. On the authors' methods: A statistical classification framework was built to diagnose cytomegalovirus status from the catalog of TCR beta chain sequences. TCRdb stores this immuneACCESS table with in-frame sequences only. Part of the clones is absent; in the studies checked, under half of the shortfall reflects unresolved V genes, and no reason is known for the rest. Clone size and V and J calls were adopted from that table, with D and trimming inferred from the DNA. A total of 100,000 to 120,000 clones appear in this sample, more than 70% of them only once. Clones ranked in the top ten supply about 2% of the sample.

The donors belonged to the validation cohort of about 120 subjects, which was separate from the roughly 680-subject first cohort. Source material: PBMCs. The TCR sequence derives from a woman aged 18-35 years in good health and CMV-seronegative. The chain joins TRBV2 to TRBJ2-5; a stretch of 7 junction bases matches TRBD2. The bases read TGTGCCAGCAGTGAATTCGGGCGGGGAGGGGATGAGACCCAGTACTTC. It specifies CASSEFGRGGDETQYF. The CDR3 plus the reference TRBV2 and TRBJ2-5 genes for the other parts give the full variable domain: EPEVTQTPSHQVTQMGQEVILRCVPISNHLYFYWYRQILGQKVEFLVSFYNNEISEKSEIFDDQFSVERPDGSNFTLKIRSTKLEDSAMYFCASSEFGRGGDETQYFGPGTRLLVL.